This T cell receptor beta chain appears in the sequencing data of a study of cytomegalovirus exposure and HLA in healthy donors. Regarding the study as a whole: Information on immune exposure was restricted to one variable (CMV serostatus). The Asian-associated ancestry cluster reportedly had fewer N-insertions than the approximately 610-donor mean in a later analysis. Owing to their indistinguishability, certain V segments, notably TRBV6-2 and TRBV6-3, were excluded.

Trimming removed 2 bases at V and 1 base at J, with 20 bases between. The CDR3 is 18 amino acids. Per the germline V gene, CDR1 is SQVTM and CDR2 is ANQGSEA. With 60 Vbeta and 13 Jbeta primers, the PCR was carried out. The table came from immunoSEQ multiplex PCR; TCRdb's copy has only in-frame clones and leaves some out. The profile shows 150,000 to 200,000 clones, about four fifths of them singletons. A word on this clone: Its matching antigen is unknown.

The TCR originated in a woman between 45 and 65 years old in good health and CMV-seronegative. This chain links TRBV29-1 with TRBJ2-2; possibly TRBD2 for D (6 bases). The sequencing input was PBMCs. This chain's CDR3 is CSVEQKKDSGLNTGELFF. In DNA, the CDR3 is TGCAGCGTTGAACAAAAAAAAGATAGCGGCCTGAACACCGGGGAGCTGTTTTTT.